A single sample gave rise to the 2 T cell receptor beta chains below, sequenced in a study of CD8+ T cells in alopecia areata. As to treatment: oral pan-JAK inhibitor, 5-10 mg twice daily. The investigators collected lesional scalp punch biopsies and peripheral blood from alopecia areata patients. Sequencing relied on a cDNA template that was reverse transcribed from extracted RNA. The repertoire was sequenced with immunoSEQ multiplex PCR; TCRdb's copy has only in-frame clones and lacks some. The sample lists approximately 7,400 clones, roughly 67% occurring once. The sequencing here drew on skin, taken at week 4, from a patient treated with tofacitinib. These receptors all come from a human donor with alopecia areata.

V is TRBV5-1 and J is TRBJ2-5; 7 bases map to TRBD1. This CDR3 is 13 amino acids long. Unmatched junction bases numbered 3, after V lost 4 bases and J lost 3 bases. In germline, CDR1 is SGHRS, CDR2 YFSETQ. The DNA of the CDR3 is TGCGCCAGCAGCGTAGACAGGGAAGAGACCCAGTACTTC. Translation: CASSVDREETQYF.

This clone was seen a handful of times. The CDR3 DNA sequence: TGTGCCAGCAGCTTCGAACTTGCGGGACAGCCAATAAACTATGGCTACACCTTC. Translating it yields CASSFELAGQPINYGYTF. This chain connects TRBV5-8 to TRBJ1-2; 7 bases agree with TRBD1. Trimming took 2 bases from V and 2 from J; bases not matched to a gene: 15. The CDR3 contains 18 residues. In germline, CDR1 is SGHTS, CDR2 YDEGEE.